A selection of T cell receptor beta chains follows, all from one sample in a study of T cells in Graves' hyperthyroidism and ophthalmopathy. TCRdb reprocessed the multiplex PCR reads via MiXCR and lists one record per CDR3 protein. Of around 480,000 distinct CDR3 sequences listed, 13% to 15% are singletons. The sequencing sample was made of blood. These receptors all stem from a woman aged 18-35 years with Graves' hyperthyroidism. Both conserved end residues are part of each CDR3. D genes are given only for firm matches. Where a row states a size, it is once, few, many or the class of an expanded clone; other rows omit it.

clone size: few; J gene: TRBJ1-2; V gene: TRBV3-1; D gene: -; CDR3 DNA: TGTGCCAGCAGCCAAGAATATGGCACCTATGGCTACACCTTC; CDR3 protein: CASSQEYGTYGYTF
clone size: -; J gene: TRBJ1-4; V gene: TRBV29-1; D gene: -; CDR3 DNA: TGCAGCGTTGAAGATCCTGATAAGGAAAAACTGTTTTTT; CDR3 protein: CSVEDPDKEKLFF
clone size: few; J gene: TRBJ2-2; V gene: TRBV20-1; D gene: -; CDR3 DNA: TGCAGTGCTAGACGGGCGGGGGCGGGTTTTACCGGGGAGCTGTTTTTT; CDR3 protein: CSARRAGAGFTGELFF
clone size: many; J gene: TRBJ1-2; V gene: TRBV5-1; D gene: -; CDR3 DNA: TGTGCCAGCAGTTTAGGGAACTATGGCTACACCTTC; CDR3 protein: CASSLGNYGYTF
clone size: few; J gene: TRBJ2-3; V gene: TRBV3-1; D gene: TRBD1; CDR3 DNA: TGTGCCAGCAGCCAGGGCCCGACAGGGGGTTTAAATACGCAGTATTTT; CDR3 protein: CASSQGPTGGLNTQYF
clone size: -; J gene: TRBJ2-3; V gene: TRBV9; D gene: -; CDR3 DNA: TGTGCCAGCAGCGTAGATGGGATGGGGTTCACAGATACGCAGTATTTT; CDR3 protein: CASSVDGMGFTDTQYF
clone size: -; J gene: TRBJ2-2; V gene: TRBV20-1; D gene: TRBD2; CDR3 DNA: TGCAGTGCTAGTTCCGGGAGGGCGACCGGGGAGCTGTTTTTT; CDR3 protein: CSASSGRATGELFF
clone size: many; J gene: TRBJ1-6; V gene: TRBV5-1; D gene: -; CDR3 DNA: TGCGCCAGCAGCTTGGGACAGGATTCACCCCTCCACTTT; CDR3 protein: CASSLGQDSPLHF
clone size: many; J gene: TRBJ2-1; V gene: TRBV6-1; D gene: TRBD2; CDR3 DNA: TGTGCCAGCAGTCCGGGACTAGCGTACAATGAGCAGTTCTTC; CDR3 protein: CASSPGLAYNEQFF
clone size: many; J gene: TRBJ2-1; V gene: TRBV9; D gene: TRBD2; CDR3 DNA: TGTGCCAGCACCCGGGAGGCCAAGTACAATGAGCAGTTCTTC; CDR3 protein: CASTREAKYNEQFF
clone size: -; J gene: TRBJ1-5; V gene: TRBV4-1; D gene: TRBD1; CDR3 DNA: TGCGCCAGCAGCCAGACAGGGGGCCACAATCAGCCCCAGCATTTT; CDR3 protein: CASSQTGGHNQPQHF
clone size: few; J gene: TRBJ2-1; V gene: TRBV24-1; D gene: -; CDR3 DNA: TGTGCCACCAGTGATTACAAGTACAATGAGCAGTTCTTC; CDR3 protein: CATSDYKYNEQFF
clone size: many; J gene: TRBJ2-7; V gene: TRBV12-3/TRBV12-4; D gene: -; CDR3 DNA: TGTGCCAGCACCACCCTGCCGAGCTCCTACGAGCAGTACTTC; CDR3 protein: CASTTLPSSYEQYF
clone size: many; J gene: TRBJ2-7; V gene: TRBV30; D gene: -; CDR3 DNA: TGTGCCTGGACAGGGGGGAGCTACGAGCAGTACTTC; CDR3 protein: CAWTGGSYEQYF
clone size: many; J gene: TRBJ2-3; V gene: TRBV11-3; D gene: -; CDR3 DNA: TGTGCCAGCAGCTTAGCTTACACAGATACGCAGTATTTT; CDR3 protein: CASSLAYTDTQYF
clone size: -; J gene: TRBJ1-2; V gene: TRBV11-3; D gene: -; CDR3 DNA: TGTGCCAGCAGCTTATTGCCCAGGGGAAGTGACGGCTACACCTTC; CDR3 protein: CASSLLPRGSDGYTF
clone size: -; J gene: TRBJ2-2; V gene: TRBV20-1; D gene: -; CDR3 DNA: TGCAGTGCGCCCGCCTATAGCGGAAAAGACACCGGGGAGCTGTTTTTT; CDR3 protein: CSAPAYSGKDTGELFF
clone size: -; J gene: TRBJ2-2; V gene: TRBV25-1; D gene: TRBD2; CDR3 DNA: TGTGCCAGCAGTGAATGGACTAGCGGGAACACCGGGGAGCTGTTTTTT; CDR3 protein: CASSEWTSGNTGELFF
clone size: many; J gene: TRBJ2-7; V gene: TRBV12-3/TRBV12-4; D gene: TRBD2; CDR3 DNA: TGTGCCAGCTCCCCTCCCGGGACTAGCGACGAGCAGTACTTC; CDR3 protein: CASSPPGTSDEQYF
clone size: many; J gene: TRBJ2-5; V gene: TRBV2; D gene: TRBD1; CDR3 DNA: TGTGCCAGCAGCGCCGACAGGGGGCTGGAGACCCAGTACTTC; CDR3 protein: CASSADRGLETQYF
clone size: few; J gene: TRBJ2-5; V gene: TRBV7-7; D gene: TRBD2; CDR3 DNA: TGTGCCAGCAGCTTAGCGCGAGCGGGAGACGAGCAGACCCAGTACTTC; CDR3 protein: CASSLARAGDEQTQYF
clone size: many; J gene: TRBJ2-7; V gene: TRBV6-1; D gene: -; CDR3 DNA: TGTGCCAGCACCGTATACAGGGGACTTGCCTACGAGCAGTACTTC; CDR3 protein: CASTVYRGLAYEQYF
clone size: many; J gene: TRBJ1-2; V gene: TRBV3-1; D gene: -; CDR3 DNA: TGTGCCACCTCCCCCGGGGTTAACTATGGCTACACCTTC; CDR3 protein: CATSPGVNYGYTF
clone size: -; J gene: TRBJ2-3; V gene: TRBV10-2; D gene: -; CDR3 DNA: TGCGCCAGCAGTGAGCCTAACGTCGGCTCTCCCCTTAGTACAGATACGCAGTATTTT; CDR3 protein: CASSEPNVGSPLSTDTQYF
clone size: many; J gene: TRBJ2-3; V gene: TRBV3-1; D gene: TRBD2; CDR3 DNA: TGTGCCAGCAGCTCCGGGACTAGCGGCACAGATACGCAGTATTTT; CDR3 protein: CASSSGTSGTDTQYF
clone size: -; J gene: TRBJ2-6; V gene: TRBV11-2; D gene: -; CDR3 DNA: TGTGCCAGCAGTTCCAGGGGCGGTAGAGCCAACGTCCTGACTTTC; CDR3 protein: CASSSRGGRANVLTF
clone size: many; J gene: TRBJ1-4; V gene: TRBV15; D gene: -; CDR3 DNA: TGTGCCACCAGCTTAAACAGGGTGACTAATGAAAAACTGTTTTTT; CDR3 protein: CATSLNRVTNEKLFF
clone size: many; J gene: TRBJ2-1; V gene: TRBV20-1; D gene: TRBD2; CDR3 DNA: TGCAGTAAAGCGGGAAGTGTCTACAATGAGCAGTTCTTC; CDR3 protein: CSKAGSVYNEQFF
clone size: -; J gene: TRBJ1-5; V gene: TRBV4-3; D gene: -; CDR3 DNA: TGCGCCAGCAGCCAAGATGCGGCAGGGGCCTCAATATTCGATCAGCCCCAGCATTTT; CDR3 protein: CASSQDAAGASIFDQPQHF
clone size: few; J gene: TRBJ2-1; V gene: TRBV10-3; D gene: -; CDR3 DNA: TGTGCCATCTGGACCGCCCTCTCCAATCAGCAGTTCTTC; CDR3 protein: CAIWTALSNQQFF
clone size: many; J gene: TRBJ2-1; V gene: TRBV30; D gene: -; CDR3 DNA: TGTGCCTGGACCCGACGCGTCAATGAGCAGTTCTTC; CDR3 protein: CAWTRRVNEQFF
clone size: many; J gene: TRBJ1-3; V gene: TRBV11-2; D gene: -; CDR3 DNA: TGTGCCAGCAGCTTAGCGGGAAACACCATATATTTT; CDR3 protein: CASSLAGNTIYF
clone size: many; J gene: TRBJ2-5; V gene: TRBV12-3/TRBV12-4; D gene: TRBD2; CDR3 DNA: TGTGCCAGCAGTTTTGTGCAGGCGGCACTAGCGGGATTTCCCCGGCGTAGGGAGACCCAGTACTTC; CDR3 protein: CASSFVQAALAGFPRRRETQYF
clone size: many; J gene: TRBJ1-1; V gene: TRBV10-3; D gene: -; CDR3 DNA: TGTGCCATCAGTGAGGGGGGGAAGGATTTCTTT; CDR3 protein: CAISEGGKDFF
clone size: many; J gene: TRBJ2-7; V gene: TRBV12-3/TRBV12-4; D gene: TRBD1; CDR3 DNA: TGTGCCAGCAGTTTCTCCGGGACAGCTGCTTTCGAGCAGTACTTC; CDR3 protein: CASSFSGTAAFEQYF
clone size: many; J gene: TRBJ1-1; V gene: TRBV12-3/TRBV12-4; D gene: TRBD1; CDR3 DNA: TGTGCCAGCAGTTGGAAGGGGGCCTCGACTGAAGCTTTCTTT; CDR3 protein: CASSWKGASTEAFF